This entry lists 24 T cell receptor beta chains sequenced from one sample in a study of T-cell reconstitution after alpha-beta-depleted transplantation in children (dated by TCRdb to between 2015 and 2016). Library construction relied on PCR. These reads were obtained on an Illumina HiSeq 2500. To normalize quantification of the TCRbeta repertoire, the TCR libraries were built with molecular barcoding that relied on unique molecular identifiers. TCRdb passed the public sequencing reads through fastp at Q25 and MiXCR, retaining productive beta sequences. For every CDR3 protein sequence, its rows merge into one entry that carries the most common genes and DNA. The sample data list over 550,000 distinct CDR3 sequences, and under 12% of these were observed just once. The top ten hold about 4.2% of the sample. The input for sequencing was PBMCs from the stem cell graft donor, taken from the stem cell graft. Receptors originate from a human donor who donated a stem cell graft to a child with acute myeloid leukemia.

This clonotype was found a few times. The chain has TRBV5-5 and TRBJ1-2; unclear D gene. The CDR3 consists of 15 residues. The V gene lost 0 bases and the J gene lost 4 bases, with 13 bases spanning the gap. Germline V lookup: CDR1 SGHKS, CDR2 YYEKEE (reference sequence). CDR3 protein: CASSLVGSMLYGYTF. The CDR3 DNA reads TGTGCCAGCAGCTTGGTAGGCAGTATGCTCTATGGCTACACCTTC. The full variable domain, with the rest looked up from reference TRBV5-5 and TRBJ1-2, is DAGVTQSPTHLIKTRGQQVTLRCSPISGHKSVSWYQQVLGQGPQFIFQYYEKEERGRGNFPDRFSARQFPNYSSELNVNALLLGDSALYLCASSLVGSMLYGYTFGSGTRLTVV.

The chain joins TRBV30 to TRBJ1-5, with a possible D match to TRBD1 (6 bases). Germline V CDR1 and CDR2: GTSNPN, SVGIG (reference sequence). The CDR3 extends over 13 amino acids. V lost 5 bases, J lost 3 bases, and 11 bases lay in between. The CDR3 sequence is CAWADSSNQPQHF. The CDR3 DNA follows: TGTGCCTGGGCGGACAGCTCCAATCAGCCCCAGCATTTT.

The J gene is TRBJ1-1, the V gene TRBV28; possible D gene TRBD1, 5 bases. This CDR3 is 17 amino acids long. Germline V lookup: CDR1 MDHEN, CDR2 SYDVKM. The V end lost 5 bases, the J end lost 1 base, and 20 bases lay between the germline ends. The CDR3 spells CASSPAGGGIGNTEAFF. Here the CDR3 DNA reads TGTGCCAGCAGTCCAGCGGGGGGGGGAATCGGGAACACTGAAGCTTTCTTT.

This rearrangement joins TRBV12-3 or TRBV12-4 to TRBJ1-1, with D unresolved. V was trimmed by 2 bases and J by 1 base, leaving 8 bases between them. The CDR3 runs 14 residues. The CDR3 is CASSLLLANTEAFF. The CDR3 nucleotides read TGTGCCAGCAGTTTACTTCTAGCGAACACTGAAGCTTTCTTT.

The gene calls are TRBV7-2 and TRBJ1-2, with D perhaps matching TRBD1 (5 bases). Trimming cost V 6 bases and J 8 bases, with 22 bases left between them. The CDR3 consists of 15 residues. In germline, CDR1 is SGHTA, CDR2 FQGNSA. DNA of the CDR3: TGTGCCAGCAGAGCGGAGGGCGCCGGCTGGGGCGGCTACACCTTC. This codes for CASRAEGAGWGGYTF.

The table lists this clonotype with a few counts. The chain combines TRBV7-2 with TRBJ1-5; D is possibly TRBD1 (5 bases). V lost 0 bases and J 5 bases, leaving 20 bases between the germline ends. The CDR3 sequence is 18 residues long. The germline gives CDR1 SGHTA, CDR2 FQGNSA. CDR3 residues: CASSLAPGLPMGDQPQHF. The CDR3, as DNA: TGTGCCAGCAGCTTAGCCCCGGGACTGCCTATGGGTGATCAGCCCCAGCATTTT.

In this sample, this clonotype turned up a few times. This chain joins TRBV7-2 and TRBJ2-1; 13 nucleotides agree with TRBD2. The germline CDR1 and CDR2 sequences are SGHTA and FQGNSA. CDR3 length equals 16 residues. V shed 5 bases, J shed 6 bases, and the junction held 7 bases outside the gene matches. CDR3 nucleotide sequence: TGTGCCAGCAGCACGTGGACTAGCGGGAGAACCAATGAGCAGTTCTTC. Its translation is CASSTWTSGRTNEQFF.

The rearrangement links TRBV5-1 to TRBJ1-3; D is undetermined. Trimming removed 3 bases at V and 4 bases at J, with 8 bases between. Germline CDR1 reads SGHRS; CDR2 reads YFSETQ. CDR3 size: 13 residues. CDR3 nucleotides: TGCGCCAGCAGCTCCGCAGCCGGAAACACCATATATTTT. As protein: CASSSAAGNTIYF.

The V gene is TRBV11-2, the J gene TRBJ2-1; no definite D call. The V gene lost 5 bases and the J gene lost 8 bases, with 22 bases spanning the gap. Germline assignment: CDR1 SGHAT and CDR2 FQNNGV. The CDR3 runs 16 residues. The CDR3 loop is CASSPPRTNLGHEQFF. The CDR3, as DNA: TGTGCCAGCAGCCCGCCTCGGACGAACTTGGGTCATGAGCAGTTCTTC.

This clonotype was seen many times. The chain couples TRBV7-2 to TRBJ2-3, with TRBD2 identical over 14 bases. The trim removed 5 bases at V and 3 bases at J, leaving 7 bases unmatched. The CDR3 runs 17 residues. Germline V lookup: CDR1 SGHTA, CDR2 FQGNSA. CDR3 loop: CASSGGTSGSRTDTQYF. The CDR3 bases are TGTGCCAGCAGCGGTGGGACTAGCGGGAGTAGGACAGATACGCAGTATTTT.

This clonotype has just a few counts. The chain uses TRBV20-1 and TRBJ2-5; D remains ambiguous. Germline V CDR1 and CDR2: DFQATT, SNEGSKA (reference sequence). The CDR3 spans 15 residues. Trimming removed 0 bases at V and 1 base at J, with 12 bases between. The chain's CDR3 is CSARDEGEPQETQYF. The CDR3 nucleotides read TGCAGTGCTAGAGATGAAGGAGAGCCCCAAGAGACCCAGTACTTC.

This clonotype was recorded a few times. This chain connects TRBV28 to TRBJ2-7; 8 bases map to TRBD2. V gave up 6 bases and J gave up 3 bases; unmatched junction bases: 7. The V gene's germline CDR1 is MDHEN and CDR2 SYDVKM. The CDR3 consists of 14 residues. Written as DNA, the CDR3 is TGTGCCAGCAGATATAGCGGGACCAACTACGAGCAGTACTTC. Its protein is CASRYSGTNYEQYF. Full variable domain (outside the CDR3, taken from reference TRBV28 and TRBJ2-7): DVKVTQSSRYLVKRTGEKVFLECVQDMDHENMFWYRQDPGLGLRLIYFSYDVKMKEKGDIPEGYSVSREKKERFSLILESASTNQTSMYLCASRYSGTNYEQYFGPGTRLTVT.

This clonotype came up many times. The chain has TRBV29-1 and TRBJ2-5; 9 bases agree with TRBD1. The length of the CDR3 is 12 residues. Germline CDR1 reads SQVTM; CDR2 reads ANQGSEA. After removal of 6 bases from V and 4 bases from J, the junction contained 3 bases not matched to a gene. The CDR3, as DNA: TGCAGCGTACCGGGACAGGGAGAGACCCAGTACTTC. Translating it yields CSVPGQGETQYF.

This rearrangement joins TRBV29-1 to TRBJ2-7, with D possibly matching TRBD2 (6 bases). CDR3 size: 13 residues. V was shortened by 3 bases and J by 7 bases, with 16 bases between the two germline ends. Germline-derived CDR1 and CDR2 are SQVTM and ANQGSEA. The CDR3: CSVDGSWVGEQYF. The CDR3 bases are TGCAGCGTTGACGGGAGTTGGGTTGGGGAGCAGTACTTC.

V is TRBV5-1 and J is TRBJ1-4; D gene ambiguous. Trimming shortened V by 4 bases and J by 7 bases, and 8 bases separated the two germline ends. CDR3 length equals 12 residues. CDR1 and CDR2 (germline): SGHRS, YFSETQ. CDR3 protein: CASSLYGEKLFF. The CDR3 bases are TGCGCCAGCAGCCTCTACGGTGAAAAACTGTTTTTT.

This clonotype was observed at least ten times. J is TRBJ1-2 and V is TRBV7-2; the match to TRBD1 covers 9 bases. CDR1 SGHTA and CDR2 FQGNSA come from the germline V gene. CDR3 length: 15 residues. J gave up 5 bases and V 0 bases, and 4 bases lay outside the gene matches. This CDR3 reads CASSLASDRGYGYTF. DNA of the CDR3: TGTGCCAGCAGCTTAGCCTCCGACAGGGGGTATGGCTACACCTTC.

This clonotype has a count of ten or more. CDR3 protein: CSVGLAGGPRVYEQYF. The CDR3 DNA reads as TGCAGTGTTGGACTAGCGGGAGGGCCCCGGGTCTACGAGCAGTACTTC. The J gene is TRBJ2-7, the V gene TRBV20-1; 15 positions match TRBD2. The CDR3 runs to 16 residues. With 7 bases clipped from V and 3 bases from J, the junction kept 10 bases outside the gene matches. CDR1 and CDR2 from the germline V gene are DFQATT and SNEGSKA (reference sequence).

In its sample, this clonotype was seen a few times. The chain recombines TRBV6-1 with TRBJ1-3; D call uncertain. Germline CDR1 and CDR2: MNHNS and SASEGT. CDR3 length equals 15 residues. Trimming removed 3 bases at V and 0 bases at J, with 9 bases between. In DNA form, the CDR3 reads TGTGCCAGCAGTGACGGCATCGGCTCTGGAAACACCATATATTTT. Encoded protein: CASSDGIGSGNTIYF.

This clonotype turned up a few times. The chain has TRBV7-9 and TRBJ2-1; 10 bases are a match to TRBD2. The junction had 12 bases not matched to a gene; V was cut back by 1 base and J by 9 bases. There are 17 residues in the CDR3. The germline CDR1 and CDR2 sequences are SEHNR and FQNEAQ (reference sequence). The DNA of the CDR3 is TGTGCCAGCAGCTTAGTCATCGGTCAGCGGGGGGGCACTGAGCAGTTCTTC. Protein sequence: CASSLVIGQRGGTEQFF.

The CDR3 nucleotides are TGTGCCAGCACCAACTCCCACGGGCTGGGTACCCAGTACTTC. Protein product: CASTNSHGLGTQYF. This chain links TRBV6-1 with TRBJ2-5; D call uncertain. CDR1 is MNHNS, CDR2 SASEGT, per germline. There are 14 residues in the CDR3. Trimming removed 7 bases at V and 8 bases at J, with 20 bases between.

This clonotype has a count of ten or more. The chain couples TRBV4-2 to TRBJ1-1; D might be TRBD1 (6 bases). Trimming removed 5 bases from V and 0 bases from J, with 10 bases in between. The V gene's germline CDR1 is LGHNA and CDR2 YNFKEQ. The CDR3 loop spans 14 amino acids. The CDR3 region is CASSEGGMNTEAFF. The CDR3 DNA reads TGTGCCAGCAGCGAGGGGGGGATGAACACTGAAGCTTTCTTT.

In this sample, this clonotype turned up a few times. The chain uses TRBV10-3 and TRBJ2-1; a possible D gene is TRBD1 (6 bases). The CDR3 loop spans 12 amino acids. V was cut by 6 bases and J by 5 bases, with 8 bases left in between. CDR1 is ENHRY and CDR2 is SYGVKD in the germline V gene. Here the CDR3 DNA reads TGTGCCATCAGCCACAGGGACAATGAGCAGTTCTTC. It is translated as CAISHRDNEQFF.

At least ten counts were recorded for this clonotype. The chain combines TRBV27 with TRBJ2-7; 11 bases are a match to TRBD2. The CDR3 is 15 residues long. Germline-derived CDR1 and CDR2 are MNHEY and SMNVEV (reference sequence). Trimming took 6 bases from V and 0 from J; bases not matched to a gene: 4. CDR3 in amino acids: CASRTGLAGSYEQYF. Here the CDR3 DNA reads TGTGCCAGCAGGACCGGACTAGCGGGCTCCTACGAGCAGTACTTC.

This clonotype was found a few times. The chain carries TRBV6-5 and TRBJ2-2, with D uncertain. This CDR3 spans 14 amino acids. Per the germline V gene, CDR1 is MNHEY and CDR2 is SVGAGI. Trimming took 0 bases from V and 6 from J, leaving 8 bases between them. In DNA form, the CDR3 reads TGTGCCAGCAGTTACTCGATAGGCGCCGGGGAGCTGTTTTTT. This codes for CASSYSIGAGELFF.